The 29 T cell receptor beta chains listed next were all sequenced from one sample in a study of blood T cell repertoires in COVID-19. This table comes from immunoSEQ multiplex PCR, and its TCRdb copy is limited to in-frame clones, with some not included. The table records roughly 220,000 clones, 86% of them present only once. Sequencing used peripheral blood. All receptors come from a man aged 25-40 years who had recovered from COVID-19.

In its sample, this clone was seen a few times. The J gene is TRBJ2-7, the V gene TRBV6-5; no reliable D call. Trimming stripped 7 bases from V and 6 bases from J, with 13 bases between. The CDR3 contains 12 residues. Germline CDR1 MNHEY, CDR2 SVGAGI. The CDR3 DNA follows: TGTGCCAGCACTTGGTCCGGGTCCGAGCAGTACTTC. It specifies CASTWSGSEQYF.

The chain is built from TRBV11-2 and TRBJ2-7; 7 bases agree with TRBD2. The CDR3 extends over 14 amino acids. CDR1 and CDR2 from the germline V gene are SGHAT and FQNNGV. Germline trimming cut 5 bases from V and 3 bases from J; bases unmatched to any gene: 7. The CDR3 sequence: CASSSPPGGYEQYF. The CDR3 DNA sequence: TGTGCCAGCAGCAGCCCCCCGGGGGGCTACGAGCAGTACTTC.

This chain connects TRBV5-1 to TRBJ1-1; D possibly corresponds to TRBD1 (5 bases). Germline V gene lookup returns CDR1 SGHRS and CDR2 YFSETQ. V lost 1 base and J lost 6, with 10 bases in between. CDR3 length: 13 amino acids. CDR3 nucleotide sequence: TGCGCCAGCAGCTTGTATGCGACAGCTGAAGCTTTCTTT. It is translated as CASSLYATAEAFF.

The rearrangement joins TRBV5-8 to TRBJ2-5; D not certain. CDR1 and CDR2 (germline): SGHTS, YDEGEE. The CDR3 sequence is 13 residues long. The V end was cut by 2 bases, the J end by 4 bases, with 9 bases between. The CDR3 loop is CASSFERRETQYF. The CDR3 DNA reads as TGTGCCAGCAGCTTCGAGAGGAGAGAGACCCAGTACTTC.

The J gene is TRBJ2-2, the V gene TRBV5-1; 10 bases agree with TRBD1. CDR1 SGHRS and CDR2 YFSETQ come from the germline V gene. The CDR3 length is 14 residues. The trim removed 7 bases at V and 6 bases at J, leaving 6 bases unmatched. Here the CDR3 DNA reads TGCGCCAGCTACGCCGGGACAGGGGCCGGGGAGCTGTTTTTT. Amino acid sequence: CASYAGTGAGELFF.

This clone was seen only once. The same CDR3 arises from other DNA sequences in this sample as well. V gene TRBV18 combines with J gene TRBJ1-3; TRBD1 aligns across 7 bases. Trimming cost V 6 bases and J 5 bases; bases outside gene matches: 7. From germline, CDR1 is KGHSH and CDR2 LQKENI. This CDR3 is 14 amino acids long. DNA for the CDR3: TGTGCCAGCTCTCCAACAGGGGACCGAAACACCATATATTTT. This sequence encodes CASSPTGDRNTIYF.

V usage is TRBV7-9 and J usage is TRBJ2-7; 7 bases agree with TRBD1. Germline V gives CDR1 SEHNR, CDR2 FQNEAQ (reference sequence). V trimming: 5 bases; J trimming: 5 bases; junction bases outside the gene matches: 12. The CDR3 runs 15 residues. The DNA for the CDR3 is TGTGCCAGCAGCCCGGGTTTGATTACAGGGGACGAGCAGTACTTC. Its protein is CASSPGLITGDEQYF.

CDR3 loop: CASSTRTPSSYEQYF. CDR3 sequence (DNA): TGCGCCAGCAGTACCCGGACACCGTCCTCCTACGAGCAGTACTTC. The genes are TRBV5-1 and TRBJ2-7, with a possible D match to TRBD1 (5 bases). Per the germline V gene, CDR1 is SGHRS and CDR2 is YFSETQ. Trimming stripped 5 bases from V and 0 bases from J, with 15 bases between. CDR3 length: 15 residues.

The chain has TRBV9 and TRBJ2-2; 7 nucleotides agree with TRBD1. The germline CDR1 and CDR2 sequences are SGDLS and YYNGEE. Trimming took 4 bases from V and 3 from J; bases not matched to a gene: 6. The CDR3 extends over 15 amino acids. DNA for the CDR3: TGTGCCAGCAGCCAGGGGGTTGCAGACACCGGGGAGCTGTTTTTT. Encoded protein: CASSQGVADTGELFF.

The chain has TRBV5-1 and TRBJ1-2, with TRBD1 matching over 7 bases. There are 15 residues in the CDR3. Germline loops: CDR1 SGHRS, CDR2 YFSETQ. V gave up 1 base and J gave up 3 bases; unmatched junction bases: 6. The CDR3 spells CASSLSLGQHYGYTF. In DNA form, the CDR3 reads TGCGCCAGCAGCTTGTCACTGGGACAGCACTATGGCTACACCTTC.

The chain combines TRBV7-9 with TRBJ1-3, with D possibly matching TRBD1 (6 bases). CDR1 and CDR2 (germline): SEHNR, FQNEAQ (reference sequence). The V end lost 6 bases, the J end lost 4 bases, and 16 bases lay between the germline ends. This CDR3 is 15 amino acids long. CDR3 in DNA: TGTGCCAGCAGATCTACAGGGCTAGAGGGAAACACCATATATTTT. Translated: CASRSTGLEGNTIYF. The full variable domain, completed using reference TRBV7-9 and TRBJ1-3, is DTGVSQNPRHKITKRGQNVTFRCDPISEHNRLYWYRQTLGQGPEFLTYFQNEAQLEKSRLLSDRFSAERPKGSFSTLEIQRTEQGDSAMYLCASRSTGLEGNTIYFGEGSWLTVV.

This clone has only one observation. V usage is TRBV27 and J usage is TRBJ1-1; 9 bases fit TRBD1. The CDR3 has 12 residues. Germline values: CDR1 MNHEY, CDR2 SMNVEV (reference sequence). The ends lost 2 bases at V and 13 bases at J; junction bases unmatched: 5. DNA for the CDR3: TGTGCCAGCAGTTTAGGGACAGGGTATCGTTTCTTT. Amino acid sequence: CASSLGTGYRFF.

The J gene is TRBJ1-5, the V gene TRBV5-5; 8 bases agree with TRBD1. Per the germline V gene, CDR1 is SGHKS and CDR2 is YYEKEE (reference sequence). Unmatched junction bases numbered 0, after V lost 0 bases and J lost 4 bases. The CDR3 length is 14 residues. CDR3 sequence reads: CASSLGTGNQPQHF. The CDR3 DNA reads as TGTGCCAGCAGCTTGGGGACAGGGAATCAGCCCCAGCATTTT.

This sequence joins TRBV14 and TRBJ2-3, with TRBD2 as a possible D gene (6 bases). CDR1 is SGHDN and CDR2 is FVKESK in the germline V gene. CDR3 size: 17 residues. Trimming took off 0 bases at V and 1 base at J, with 14 bases between the two ends. The chain's CDR3 is CASSQDLEGVGTDTQYF. The CDR3 DNA reads TGTGCCAGCAGCCAAGATTTGGAGGGAGTGGGCACAGATACGCAGTATTTT.

This sequence joins TRBV12-5 and TRBJ2-1; 10 positions match TRBD2. This CDR3 comprises 14 residues. V lost 6 bases, J lost 5 bases, and 4 bases stayed unmatched. Germline-derived CDR1 and CDR2 are LGHNT and FRNRAP. The CDR3 coding sequence is TGTGCTAGTGGGGGGACTAGCGCGCACAATGAGCAGTTCTTC. Protein sequence: CASGGTSAHNEQFF. The entire variable domain, with the rest obtained from reference TRBV12-5 and TRBJ2-1, is as follows: DARVTQTPRHKVTEMGQEVTMRCQPILGHNTVFWYRQTMMQGLELLAYFRNRAPLDDSGMPKDRFSAEMPDATLATLKIQPSEPRDSAVYFCASGGTSAHNEQFFGPGTRLTVL.

CDR3 region: CASSIQGTMNTEAFF. CDR3 nucleotide sequence: TGTGCCAGCAGTATCCAGGGGACGATGAACACTGAAGCTTTCTTT. This chain links TRBV6-5 with TRBJ1-1; D is perhaps TRBD1 (6 bases). The CDR3 length is 15 residues. The germline V gene has CDR1 MNHEY and CDR2 SVGAGI. Deletions cut 5 bases from V and 0 bases from J, with 13 bases between.

The rearrangement joins TRBV28 to TRBJ1-6, with D maybe TRBD1 (5 bases). This CDR3 contains 16 residues. V lost 7 bases to trimming and J lost 13 bases, with 26 bases between them. Germline V gene sequence: CDR1 MDHEN, CDR2 SYDVKM. CDR3 nucleotides: TGTGCCAGCACCTCCCAGTTTCAGGGTAGGCAGACTCCCCTCCACTTT. Translating gives CASTSQFQGRQTPLHF.

The gene calls are TRBV3-1 (or the pseudogene TRBV3-2) and TRBJ2-7; 8 bases agree with TRBD1. Unmatched junction bases numbered 10, after V lost 5 bases and J lost 7 bases. CDR1 and CDR2 (germline): LGHDT, YNNKEL (reference sequence). This CDR3 spans 14 amino acids. This chain's CDR3 is CASSRGTGPREQYF. CDR3 coding DNA: TGTGCCAGCAGCAGGGGGACAGGTCCGCGGGAGCAGTACTTC.

The rearrangement uses TRBV2 and TRBJ1-2; the match to TRBD1 covers 7 bases. The germline V gene has CDR1 SNHLY and CDR2 FYNNEI. This CDR3 contains 13 residues. V dropped 5 bases and J dropped 5; count of bases not matched to a gene: 5. CDR3 sequence reads: CASSTGTVYGYTF. The CDR3 nucleotides are TGTGCCAGCAGTACCGGGACAGTATATGGCTACACCTTC.

V usage is TRBV15 and J usage is TRBJ2-7; 7 bases fit TRBD1. Germline-derived CDR1 and CDR2 are LNHNV and YYDKDF (reference sequence). The junction had 6 bases not matched to a gene; V was cut back by 0 bases and J by 4 bases. This CDR3 contains 15 residues. CDR3 coding DNA: TGTGCCACCAGCAGAGATCGTCAGGGGGATTACGAGCAGTACTTC. Translating it yields CATSRDRQGDYEQYF.

J is TRBJ2-2 and V is TRBV4-1; TRBD2 matches 7 bases. CDR1 is MGHRA, CDR2 YSYEKL, per germline. V shed 0 bases and J 3 bases; nucleotides not matched to a gene: 7. The CDR3 covers 17 residues. The CDR3: CASSQDRGDSYTGELFF. The DNA for the CDR3 is TGCGCCAGCAGCCAAGATCGGGGGGACTCGTACACCGGGGAGCTGTTTTTT.

This clone was seen only once. The gene calls are TRBV11-3 and TRBJ1-2, with TRBD1 matching 8 bases. The CDR3 extends over 16 amino acids. V lost 0 bases, J lost 4 bases, and 7 bases stayed unmatched. Germline lookup yields CDR1 SGHNT and CDR2 YENEEA. Here the CDR3 reads CASSLDVQGATYGYTF. CDR3 nucleotide sequence: TGTGCCAGCAGCTTAGATGTCCAGGGGGCGACCTATGGCTACACCTTC.

The genes are TRBV2 and TRBJ2-5; D may be TRBD2 (6 bases). Germline-derived CDR1 and CDR2 are SNHLY and FYNNEI. This CDR3 has 14 residues. Trimming cost V 5 bases and J 7 bases, with 17 bases left between them. The CDR3 region has the DNA TGTGCCAGCAGTACCTCTTGGGCCGGGGGGACCCAGTACTTC. It yields the protein CASSTSWAGGTQYF. Drawing the rest from reference TRBV2 and TRBJ2-5, the complete variable domain is EPEVTQTPSHQVTQMGQEVILRCVPISNHLYFYWYRQILGQKVEFLVSFYNNEISEKSEIFDDQFSVERPDGSNFTLKIRSTKLEDSAMYFCASSTSWAGGTQYFGPGTRLLVL.

J is TRBJ1-2 and V is TRBV27; TRBD1 matches 7 bases. This CDR3 has 14 amino acids. V lost 0 bases to trimming and J lost 4 bases; unmatched junction nucleotides: 2. CDR1 MNHEY and CDR2 SMNVEV come from the germline V gene (reference sequence). The CDR3 loop reads CASSLSTGIYGYTF. The CDR3 nucleotides are TGTGCCAGCAGTTTATCGACAGGGATCTATGGCTACACCTTC.

This clone came up a few times. The rearrangement joins TRBV19 to TRBJ1-5; D not resolved. The CDR3 spans 13 residues. Germline CDR1 is LNHDA and CDR2 is SQIVND (reference sequence). V lost 1 base, J lost 7 bases, and 8 bases lay in between. The CDR3 DNA reads as TGTGCCAGTAGTATAGGGGAGGCCCAGCCCCAGCATTTT. It yields the protein CASSIGEAQPQHF.

The J gene is TRBJ2-2, the V gene TRBV10-3; 15 positions agree with TRBD2. V lost 4 bases and J lost 5; bases outside the gene matches: 5. Germline-derived CDR1 and CDR2 are ENHRY and SYGVKD. The CDR3 covers 17 residues. CDR3 protein: CAISAGLAGGLTGELFF. Written as DNA, the CDR3 is TGTGCCATCAGTGCCGGACTAGCGGGGGGGCTTACCGGGGAGCTGTTTTTT.

This clone was found once. The rearrangement links TRBV6-5 to TRBJ1-1, with D maybe TRBD1 (6 bases). The CDR3 is made up of 13 amino acids. CDR1 and CDR2 (germline): MNHEY, SVGAGI. V was cut by 6 bases and J by 10 bases, with 18 bases left in between. This CDR3 reads CASRGAGEHGAFF. The CDR3 DNA reads TGTGCCAGCAGGGGAGCAGGGGAACATGGAGCTTTCTTT.

This clone appeared a few times. The chain has TRBV5-1 and TRBJ1-6; 7 bases align to TRBD1. CDR1 and CDR2 from the germline V gene are SGHRS and YFSETQ. After removal of 2 bases from V and 6 bases from J, the junction contained 2 bases not matched to a gene. This CDR3 is 14 amino acids long. The CDR3 DNA reads as TGCGCCAGCAGCTTTGACAGGGCTAATTCACCCCTCCACTTT. Protein sequence: CASSFDRANSPLHF.

J is TRBJ2-5 and V is TRBV6-6, with a possible D match to TRBD2 (5 bases). CDR3 length: 14 residues. CDR1 MNHNY and CDR2 SVGAGI come from the germline V gene (reference sequence). The V end lost 0 bases, the J end lost 2 bases, and 7 bases lay between the germline ends. The CDR3 protein is CASSYSGDQETQYF. DNA for the CDR3: TGTGCCAGCAGTTACTCGGGAGATCAAGAGACCCAGTACTTC.